This T cell receptor beta chain was recorded in a study of post-analysis software for immune sequencing data. The CDR3 contains 14 residues. The germline V gene encodes CDR1 KGHDR and CDR2 SFDVKD. V was cut by 4 bases and J by 13 bases, with 19 bases left in between. Built from TCR beta cDNA, the libraries had unique molecular identifiers in them. TCRdb passed the PCR reads through MiXCR, listing each CDR3 protein once. Of about 160,000 distinct CDR3 sequences detected, 35% to 40% appear once; the ten largest clones hold approximately 30%. Sequences were derived from blood, sampled after autologous hematopoietic stem cell transplantation. This rearrangement joins TRBV24-1 to TRBJ2-4; D is possibly TRBD1 (6 bases). The clonotype was recovered from a girl between 5 and 17 years old with multiple sclerosis. The CDR3 here is CATSDNTGTVEQYF. DNA of the CDR3: TGTGCCACCAGTGACAACACAGGGACGGTAGAGCAGTACTTC.